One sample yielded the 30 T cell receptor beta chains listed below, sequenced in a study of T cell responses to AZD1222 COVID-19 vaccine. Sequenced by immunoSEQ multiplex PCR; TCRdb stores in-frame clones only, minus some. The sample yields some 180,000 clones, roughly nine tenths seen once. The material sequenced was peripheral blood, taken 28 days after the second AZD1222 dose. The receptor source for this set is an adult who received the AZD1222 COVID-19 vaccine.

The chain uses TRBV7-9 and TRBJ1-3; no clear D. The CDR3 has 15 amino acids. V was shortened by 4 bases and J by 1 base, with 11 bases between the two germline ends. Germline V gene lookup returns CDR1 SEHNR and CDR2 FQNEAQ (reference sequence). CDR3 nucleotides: TGTGCCAGCAGCTCAATAATGGGATCTGGAAACACCATATATTTT. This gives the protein CASSSIMGSGNTIYF.

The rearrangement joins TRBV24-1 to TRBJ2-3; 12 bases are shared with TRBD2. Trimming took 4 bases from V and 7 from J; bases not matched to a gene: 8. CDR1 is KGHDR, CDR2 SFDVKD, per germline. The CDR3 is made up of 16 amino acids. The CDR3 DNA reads TGTGCCACCAGTGACGCCGGGACTAGCGGGTGGAATACGCAGTATTTT. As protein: CATSDAGTSGWNTQYF.

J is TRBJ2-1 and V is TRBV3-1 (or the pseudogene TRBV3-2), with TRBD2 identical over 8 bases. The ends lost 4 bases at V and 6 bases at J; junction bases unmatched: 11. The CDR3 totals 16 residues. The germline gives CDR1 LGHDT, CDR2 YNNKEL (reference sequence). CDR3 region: CASSPLPDSGGNEQFF. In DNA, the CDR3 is TGTGCCAGCAGCCCCCTTCCGGACAGCGGGGGCAATGAGCAGTTCTTC.

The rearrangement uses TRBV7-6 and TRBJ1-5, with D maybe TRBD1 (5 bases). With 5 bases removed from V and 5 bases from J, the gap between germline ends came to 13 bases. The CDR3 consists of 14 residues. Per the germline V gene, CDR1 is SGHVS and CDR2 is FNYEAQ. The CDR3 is CASSPGQSYQPQHF. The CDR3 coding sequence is TGTGCCAGCAGCCCCGGACAATCCTATCAGCCCCAGCATTTT. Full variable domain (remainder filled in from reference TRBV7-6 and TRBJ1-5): GAGVSQSPRYKVTKRGQDVALRCDPISGHVSLYWYRQALGQGPEFLTYFNYEAQQDKSGLPNDRFSAERPEGSISTLTIQRTEQRDSAMYRCASSPGQSYQPQHFGDGTRLSIL.

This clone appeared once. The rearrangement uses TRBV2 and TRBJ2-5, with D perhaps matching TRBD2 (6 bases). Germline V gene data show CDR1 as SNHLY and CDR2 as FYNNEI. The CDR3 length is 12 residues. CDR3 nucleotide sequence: TGTGCAGGGGCCGGGGGACAAGAGACCCAGTACTTC. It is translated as CAGAGGQETQYF.

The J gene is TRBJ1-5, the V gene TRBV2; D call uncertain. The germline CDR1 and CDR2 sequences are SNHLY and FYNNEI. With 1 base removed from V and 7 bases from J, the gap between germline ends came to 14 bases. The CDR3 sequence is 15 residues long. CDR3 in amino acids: CASSEEGGMRQPQHF. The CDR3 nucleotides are TGTGCCAGCAGTGAAGAAGGTGGGATGCGACAGCCCCAGCATTTT.

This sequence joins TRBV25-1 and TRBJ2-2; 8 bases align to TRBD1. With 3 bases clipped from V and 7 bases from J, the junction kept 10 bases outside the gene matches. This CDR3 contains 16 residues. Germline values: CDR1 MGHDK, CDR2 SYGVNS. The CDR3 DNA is TGTGCCAGCAGTGACCGTCAGGGGGCCGCTATCGGGGAGCTGTTTTTT. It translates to CASSDRQGAAIGELFF.

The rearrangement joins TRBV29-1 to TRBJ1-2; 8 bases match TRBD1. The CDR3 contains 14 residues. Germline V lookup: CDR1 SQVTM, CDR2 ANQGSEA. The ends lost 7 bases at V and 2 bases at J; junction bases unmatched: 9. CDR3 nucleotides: TGCAGCGCTGGCCGACAGGGGCAAAACTATGGCTACACCTTC. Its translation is CSAGRQGQNYGYTF.

The CDR3 DNA sequence: TGTGCCAGCAGCTTGCGGGGCTCCTATAATTCACCCCTCCACTTT. This encodes CASSLRGSYNSPLHF. The rearrangement links TRBV5-6 to TRBJ1-6; no firm D call. Looked up from germline, CDR1 is SGHDT and CDR2 is YYEEEE. This CDR3 is built from 15 residues. V was shortened by 1 base and J by 0 bases, with 5 bases between the two germline ends.

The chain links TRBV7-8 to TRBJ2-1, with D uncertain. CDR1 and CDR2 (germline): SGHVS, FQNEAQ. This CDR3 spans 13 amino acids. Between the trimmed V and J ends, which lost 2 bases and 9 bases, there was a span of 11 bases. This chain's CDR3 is CASSLSPTIEQFF. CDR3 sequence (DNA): TGTGCCAGCAGCTTATCCCCTACGATTGAGCAGTTCTTC.

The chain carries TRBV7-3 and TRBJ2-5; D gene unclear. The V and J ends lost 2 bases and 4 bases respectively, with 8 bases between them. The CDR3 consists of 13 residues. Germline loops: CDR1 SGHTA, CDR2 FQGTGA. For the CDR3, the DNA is TGTGCCAGCAGCTTACACTTCGGAGAGACCCAGTACTTC. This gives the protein CASSLHFGETQYF.

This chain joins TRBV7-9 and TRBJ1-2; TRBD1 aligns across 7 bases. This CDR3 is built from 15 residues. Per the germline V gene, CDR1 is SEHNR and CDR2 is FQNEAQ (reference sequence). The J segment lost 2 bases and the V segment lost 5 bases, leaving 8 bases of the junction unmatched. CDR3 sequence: CASSPLSTGNYGYTF. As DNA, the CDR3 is TGTGCCAGCAGCCCTCTTTCGACAGGGAACTATGGCTACACCTTC. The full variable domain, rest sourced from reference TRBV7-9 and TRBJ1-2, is DTGVSQNPRHKITKRGQNVTFRCDPISEHNRLYWYRQTLGQGPEFLTYFQNEAQLEKSRLLSDRFSAERPKGSFSTLEIQRTEQGDSAMYLCASSPLSTGNYGYTFGSGTRLTVV.

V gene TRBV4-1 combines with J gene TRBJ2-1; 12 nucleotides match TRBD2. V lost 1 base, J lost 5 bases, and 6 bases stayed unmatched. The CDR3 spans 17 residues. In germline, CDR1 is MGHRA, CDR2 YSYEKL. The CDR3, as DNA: TGCGCCAGCAGCCAAGCCCGGACTAGCGGGGAGAACAATGAGCAGTTCTTC. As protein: CASSQARTSGENNEQFF.

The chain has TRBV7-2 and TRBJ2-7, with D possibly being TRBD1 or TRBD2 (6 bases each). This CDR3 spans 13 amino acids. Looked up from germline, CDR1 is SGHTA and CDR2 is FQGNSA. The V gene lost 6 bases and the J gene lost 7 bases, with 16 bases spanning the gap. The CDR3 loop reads CASRISKGGEQYF. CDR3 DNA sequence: TGTGCCAGCAGGATCTCCAAAGGGGGGGAGCAGTACTTC.

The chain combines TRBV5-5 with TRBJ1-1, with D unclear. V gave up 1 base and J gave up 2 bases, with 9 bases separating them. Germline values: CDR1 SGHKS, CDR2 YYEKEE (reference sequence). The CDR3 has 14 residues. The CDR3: CASSLITLNTEAFF. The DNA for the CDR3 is TGTGCCAGCAGCTTGATTACTCTCAACACTGAAGCTTTCTTT.

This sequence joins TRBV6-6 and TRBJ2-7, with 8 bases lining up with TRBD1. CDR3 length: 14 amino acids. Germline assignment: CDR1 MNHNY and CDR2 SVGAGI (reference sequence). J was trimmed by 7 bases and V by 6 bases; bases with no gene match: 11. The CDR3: CASSPQDRAREQYF. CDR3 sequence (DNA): TGTGCCAGCAGCCCCCAGGACAGGGCACGGGAGCAGTACTTC.

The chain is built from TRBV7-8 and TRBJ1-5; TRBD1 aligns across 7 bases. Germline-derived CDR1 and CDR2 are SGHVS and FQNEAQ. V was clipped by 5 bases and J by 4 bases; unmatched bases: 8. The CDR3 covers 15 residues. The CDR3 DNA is TGTGCCAGCAGCCCACAGGCAGGGGGAAATCAGCCCCAGCATTTT. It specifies CASSPQAGGNQPQHF.

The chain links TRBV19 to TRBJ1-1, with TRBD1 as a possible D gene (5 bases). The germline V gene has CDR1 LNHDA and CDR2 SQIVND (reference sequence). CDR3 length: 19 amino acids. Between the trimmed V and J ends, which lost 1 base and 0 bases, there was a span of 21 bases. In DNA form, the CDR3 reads TGTGCCAGTAGTATAGCTGGTTGGGGGTTTGAGGGGCTGAACACTGAAGCTTTCTTT. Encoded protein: CASSIAGWGFEGLNTEAFF.

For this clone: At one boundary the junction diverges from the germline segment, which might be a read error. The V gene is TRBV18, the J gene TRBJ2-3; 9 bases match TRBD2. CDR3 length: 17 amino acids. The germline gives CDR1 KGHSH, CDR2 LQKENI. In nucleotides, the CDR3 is TGTGCCAGCTCATCACCCGGGCTAGCGGGGATGGTAAATACGCAGTATTTT. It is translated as CASSSPGLAGMVNTQYF.

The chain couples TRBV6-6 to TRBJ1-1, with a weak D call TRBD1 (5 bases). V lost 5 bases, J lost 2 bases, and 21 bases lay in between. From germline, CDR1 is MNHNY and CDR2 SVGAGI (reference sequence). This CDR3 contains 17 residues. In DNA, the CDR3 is TGTGCCAGCAGTCAAAGGGACCCTCGGGCAGCTAACACTGAAGCTTTCTTT. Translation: CASSQRDPRAANTEAFF.

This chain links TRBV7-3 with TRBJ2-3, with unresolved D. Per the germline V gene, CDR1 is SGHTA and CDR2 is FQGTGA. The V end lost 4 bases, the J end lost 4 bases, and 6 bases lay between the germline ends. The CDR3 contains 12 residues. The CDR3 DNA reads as TGTGCCAGCAGCTCCCCCCCAGATACGCAGTATTTT. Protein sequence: CASSSPPDTQYF. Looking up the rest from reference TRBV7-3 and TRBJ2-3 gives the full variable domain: GAGVSQTPSNKVTEKGKYVELRCDPISGHTALYWYRQSLGQGPEFLIYFQGTGAADDSGLPNDRFFAVRPEGSVSTLKIQRTERGDSAVYLCASSSPPDTQYFGPGTRLTVL.

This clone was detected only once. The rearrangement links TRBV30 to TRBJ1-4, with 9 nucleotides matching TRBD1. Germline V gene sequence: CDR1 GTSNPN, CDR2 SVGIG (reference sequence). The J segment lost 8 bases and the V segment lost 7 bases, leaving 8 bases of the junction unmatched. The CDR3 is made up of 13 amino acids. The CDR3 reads CAFQQGAREKLFF. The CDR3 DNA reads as TGTGCCTTCCAACAGGGGGCGCGAGAAAAACTGTTTTTT.

The CDR3 protein is CASSLGAGMTEAFF. The CDR3 nucleotides read TGTGCCAGCAGTTTAGGGGCAGGGATGACTGAAGCTTTCTTT. The chain joins TRBV27 to TRBJ1-1; tentatively, D is TRBD1 (5 bases). This CDR3 contains 14 residues. The germline gives CDR1 MNHEY, CDR2 SMNVEV (reference sequence). Trimming took off 2 bases at V and 5 bases at J, with 12 bases between the two ends.

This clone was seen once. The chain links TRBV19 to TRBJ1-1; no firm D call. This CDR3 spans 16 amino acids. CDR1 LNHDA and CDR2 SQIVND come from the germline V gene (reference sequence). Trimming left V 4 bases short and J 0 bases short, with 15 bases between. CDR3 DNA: TGTGCCAGTAGTAGGGGTCCCTTTTCCATGAACACTGAAGCTTTCTTT. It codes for CASSRGPFSMNTEAFF.

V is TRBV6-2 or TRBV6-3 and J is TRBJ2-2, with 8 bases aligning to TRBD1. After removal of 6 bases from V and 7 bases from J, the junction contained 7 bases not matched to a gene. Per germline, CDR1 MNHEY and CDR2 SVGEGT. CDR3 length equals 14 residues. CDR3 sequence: CASSQTGESGELFF. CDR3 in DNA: TGTGCCAGCAGCCAGACAGGGGAGAGCGGGGAGCTGTTTTTT.

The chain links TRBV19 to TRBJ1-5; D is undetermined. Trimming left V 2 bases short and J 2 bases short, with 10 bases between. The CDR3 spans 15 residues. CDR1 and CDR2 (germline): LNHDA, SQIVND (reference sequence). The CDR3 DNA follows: TGTGCCAGTAGTATACTCAGCCAGGGCAATCAGCCCCAGCATTTT. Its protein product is CASSILSQGNQPQHF.

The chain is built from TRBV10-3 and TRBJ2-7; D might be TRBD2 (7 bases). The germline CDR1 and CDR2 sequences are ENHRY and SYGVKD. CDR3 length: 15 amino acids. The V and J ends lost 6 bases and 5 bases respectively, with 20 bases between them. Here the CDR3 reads CAIREGLPGGDEQYF. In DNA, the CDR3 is TGTGCCATCAGGGAGGGCCTCCCGGGGGGCGACGAGCAGTACTTC.

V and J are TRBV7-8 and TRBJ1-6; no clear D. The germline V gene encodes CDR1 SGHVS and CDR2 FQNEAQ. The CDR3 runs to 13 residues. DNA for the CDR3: TGTGCGTCATCACCTCCTTATAATTCACCCCTCCACTTT. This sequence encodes CASSPPYNSPLHF.

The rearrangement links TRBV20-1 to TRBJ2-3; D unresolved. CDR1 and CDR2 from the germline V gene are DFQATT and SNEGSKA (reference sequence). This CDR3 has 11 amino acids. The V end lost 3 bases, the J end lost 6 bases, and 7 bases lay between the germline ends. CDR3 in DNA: TGCAGTGCTAGGGCGGCGGATACGCAGTATTTT. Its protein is CSARAADTQYF.

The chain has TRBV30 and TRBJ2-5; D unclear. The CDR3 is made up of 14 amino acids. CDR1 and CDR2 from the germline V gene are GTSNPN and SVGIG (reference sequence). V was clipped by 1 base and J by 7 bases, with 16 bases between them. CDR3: CAWSASVALGTQYF. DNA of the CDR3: TGTGCCTGGAGTGCCTCCGTTGCCTTGGGGACCCAGTACTTC.